The rows below give T cell receptor beta chains drawn from one sample of a study of siplizumab effects on memory and regulatory T cells. Sequencing was performed with immunoSEQ multiplex PCR; in TCRdb, only in-frame clones are kept and a portion is missing. The table lists some 62,000 clones, approximately 87% of them singletons. The sample consisted of memory CD4+ T cells sorted from blood. These receptors came from a human donor in good health. The CDR3 runs from the conserved cysteine through the conserved F or W. The D gene is left open where the match is weak. Clone size is not always given. Where it is, it says once, few, many or a class for expanded clones.

j_gene,v_gene,d_gene,abundance,CDR3nt,CDR3aa
TRBJ2-3,TRBV9,TRBD1,once,TGTGCCAGCAGCGTTGACAGGGGTGGGTTGTCTGATACGCAGTATTTT,CASSVDRGGLSDTQYF
TRBJ1-6,TRBV5-6,NA,few,TGTGCCAGCAGCTTGGCTATGATTAGAGGTTCACCCCTCCACTTT,CASSLAMIRGSPLHF
TRBJ2-7,TRBV5-5,TRBD2,NA,TGTGCCAGCAGCTGGACTAGCGGGCCGGGCGAGCAGTACTTC,CASSWTSGPGEQYF
TRBJ1-5,TRBV5-1,NA,NA,TGCGCCAGCAGCTTTGGACAGTCTGAAAATCAGCCCCAGCATTTT,CASSFGQSENQPQHF
TRBJ1-4,TRBV6-1,NA,NA,TGTGCCAGCAGTGAAGGGGACAAGTATGAAAAACTGTTTTTT,CASSEGDKYEKLFF
TRBJ1-4,TRBV6-1,NA,few,TGTGCCAGCAGTTTGGGGTGGGAAGAAAAACTGTTTTTT,CASSLGWEEKLFF
TRBJ2-7,TRBV7-9,NA,NA,TGTGCCAGCAGTCTCGAGGTGTCAGGTAACGAGCAGTACTTC,CASSLEVSGNEQYF
TRBJ1-2,TRBV7-9,NA,NA,TGTGCCAGCAGCTCCGGGGGGTATGGCTACACCTTC,CASSSGGYGYTF
TRBJ2-2,TRBV5-6,NA,NA,TGTGCCAGCAGCTCCTACAGGACAGCCTCCCGCGGGGAGCTGTTTTTT,CASSSYRTASRGELFF
TRBJ2-2,TRBV7-9,TRBD2,NA,TGTGCCAGCAGAAAAGGACTAGCGGGGGAGACCGGGGAGCTGTTTTTT,CASRKGLAGETGELFF
TRBJ2-4,TRBV6-1,NA,NA,TGTGCCAGCAGTGAAGTTGCCAAAAACATTCAGTACTTC,CASSEVAKNIQYF
TRBJ2-7,TRBV27,NA,NA,TGTGCCAGCAACAAGTCACCCGGCTACGAGCAGTACTTC,CASNKSPGYEQYF
TRBJ2-3,TRBV27,NA,NA,TGTGCCAGCAGGCGACTTACTAGCACAGATACGCAGTATTTT,CASRRLTSTDTQYF
TRBJ2-1,TRBV30,NA,NA,TGTGCCTGGAGTGTTTGGACCGGCGGGCAGTTCTTC,CAWSVWTGGQFF
TRBJ1-1,TRBV11-3,NA,NA,TGTGCCAGCAGCTTACAACTCTACACTGAAGCTTTCTTT,CASSLQLYTEAFF
TRBJ2-7,TRBV6-1,NA,NA,TGTGCCAGCAGTGAAATGTTAACCGACTCATTTCCCTACGAGCAGTACTTC,CASSEMLTDSFPYEQYF
TRBJ1-5,TRBV10-2,NA,NA,TGCGCCAGCAGCTTGGGGGGGAACAATCAGCCCCAGCATTTT,CASSLGGNNQPQHF
TRBJ2-5,TRBV4-1,TRBD2,NA,TGCGCCAGCAGCCAAGAGGGCGGGGGGTCCCCCCAGTACTTC,CASSQEGGGSPQYF
TRBJ2-3,TRBV2,NA,NA,TGTGCCAGCAGCCAGACTTCCAGCACAGATACGCAGTATTTT,CASSQTSSTDTQYF
TRBJ2-5,TRBV14,NA,NA,TGTGCCAGCAGCCGACTAGGTCGCGAGACCCAGTACTTC,CASSRLGRETQYF
TRBJ2-1,TRBV11-2,TRBD1,NA,TGTGCCAGCAGCTTAGCCACAGGGGCCTATGAGCAGTTCTTC,CASSLATGAYEQFF
TRBJ2-5,TRBV29-1,TRBD2,NA,TGCAGCGTTGCAACTAGCGGGGGGAGGGTACAAGAGACCCAGTACTTC,CSVATSGGRVQETQYF
TRBJ1-2,TRBV6-5,TRBD1,few,TGTGCCAGCAGTTACTCGCAGGGGGCGAATGATGGCTACACCTTC,CASSYSQGANDGYTF
TRBJ2-4,TRBV29-1,TRBD1,NA,TGCAGCGTTGCCTCCGGGACAGGGAGAAACATTCAGTACTTC,CSVASGTGRNIQYF
TRBJ1-1,TRBV5-1,NA,NA,TGCGCCAGCAGCTTTACATTTTCAACGACAGCTCTGAACACTGAAGCTTTCTTT,CASSFTFSTTALNTEAFF
TRBJ1-6,TRBV4-1,TRBD1,NA,TGCGCCAGCGCTGGGACAGGAAAATCTCCACCCCTCCACTTT,CASAGTGKSPPLHF
TRBJ2-2,TRBV7-9,TRBD1,NA,TGTGCCAGCAGCCCCTGGACAGGGCGCGCCGGGGAGCTGTTTTTT,CASSPWTGRAGELFF
TRBJ2-5,TRBV9,NA,once,TGTGCCAGCAGCGTAGCGGGGGGCAACAAAGAGACCCAGTACTTC,CASSVAGGNKETQYF
TRBJ1-1,TRBV7-9,TRBD1,NA,TGTGCCAGCAGCTTGGGGGACAGGGAAGCTTTCTTT,CASSLGDREAFF
TRBJ1-5,TRBV7-8,NA,NA,TGTGCCAGCAGCTTAGTGGAGAATCAGCCCCAGCATTTT,CASSLVENQPQHF
TRBJ2-3,TRBV19,NA,NA,TGTGCCAGTATGAGGCGTCAGGGGAGCACAGATACGCAGTATTTT,CASMRRQGSTDTQYF
TRBJ2-7,TRBV6-1,NA,once,TGTGCCAGCAGTGAGGCGGGACAGATACTCTACGAACAGTACTTC,CASSEAGQILYEQYF
TRBJ2-3,TRBV2,TRBD2,NA,TGTGCCAGCACCGGGACTACAAGCACAGATACGCAGTATTTT,CASTGTTSTDTQYF
TRBJ1-2,TRBV10-3,NA,NA,TGTGCCATCAGTGAGCCCCCGGGGGAGAGGCACACCTTC,CAISEPPGERHTF
TRBJ1-1,TRBV30,NA,NA,TGTGCCTGGACAGGGGACACTGAAGCTTTCTTT,CAWTGDTEAFF
TRBJ1-2,TRBV10-3,NA,NA,TGTGCCATCAGTGAGGACACTCTCTCCGGGGGCTACACCTTC,CAISEDTLSGGYTF
TRBJ2-7,TRBV19,TRBD1,NA,TGTGCCACGGGGACAGGGAAGTACGAGCAGTACTTC,CATGTGKYEQYF